This T cell receptor beta chain was sequenced in a study of T-cell reconstitution after alpha-beta-depleted transplantation in children. This clonotype was observed a few times. Its antigen remains unidentified. The V gene end was trimmed by 4 bases and the J gene end by 7 bases; junction bases not matched to a gene: 3. The length of the CDR3 is 12 residues. CDR1 and CDR2 from the germline V gene are DFQATT and SNEGSKA (reference sequence). Study conclusions and caveats: At the one-year point after transplant, T-cell counts and TCRbeta diversity were found to come mostly from T cells that had been newly produced. Several patients had high TCRbeta diversity at day 60; it came from surviving recipient T cells and thymic progenitors. Reportedly, only several hundred clones from non-depleted graft cells drove alpha-beta T-cell counts at about two months.

Unique molecular identifiers were incorporated during preparation of the TCRbeta library. TCRdb passed the PCR reads through MiXCR, listing each CDR3 protein once. The table records around 580,000 distinct CDR3 sequences, roughly 30% of them present only once. This material consisted of PBMCs, taken before TCRalphabeta/CD19-depleted stem cell transplant. The chain combines TRBV20-1 with TRBJ1-4; 7 positions agree with TRBD1. The sequence came from a boy younger than two with Wiskott-Aldrich syndrome, due to receive a stem cell transplant. CDR3 in amino acids: CSATRQGEKLFF. In DNA form, the CDR3 reads TGCAGTGCTACTAGACAGGGTGAAAAACTGTTTTTT.